The entry below gives a single T cell receptor beta chain sequence along with its context. This clonotype occurred many times. No cognate antigen has been identified for it. No much larger clone is present one base from it, and per-base qualities are unavailable. The V end loses 5 bases and the J end loses 3 bases, and a stretch of 12 bases separates them. There are 14 amino acids in the CDR3, from cysteine to phenylalanine inclusive. Of all the DNA, just the CDR3 is kept, 42 bases in frame from base 1. CDR1 and CDR2, per the germline V gene, are MRHNA and SNTAGT. The library was built by means of PCR. This sample was sequenced with an Illumina HiSeq 2000. TCRdb trimmed the raw reads at Q25, called clones with MiXCR and kept productive beta chains. Records with the same CDR3 protein are collapsed into one entry carrying the most frequent genes and DNA. The sample data list approximately 90,000 distinct CDR3 sequences, and 49% of these were observed just once. Of the sample, approximately 10% falls within the top ten clones.

This entry is derived from a study of CDR3 diversity in severe acne (dated by TCRdb to the late 2010s). This clonotype originated in a male donor with severe acne vulgaris. This chain is built from TRBV6-4 and TRBJ2-3, with the D gene call left open. The sample consisted of blood. The CDR3 protein sequence reads: CASSPSSATDTQYF. DNA sequence: TGTGCCAGCAGTCCATCTTCGGCTACAGATACGCAGTATTTT.